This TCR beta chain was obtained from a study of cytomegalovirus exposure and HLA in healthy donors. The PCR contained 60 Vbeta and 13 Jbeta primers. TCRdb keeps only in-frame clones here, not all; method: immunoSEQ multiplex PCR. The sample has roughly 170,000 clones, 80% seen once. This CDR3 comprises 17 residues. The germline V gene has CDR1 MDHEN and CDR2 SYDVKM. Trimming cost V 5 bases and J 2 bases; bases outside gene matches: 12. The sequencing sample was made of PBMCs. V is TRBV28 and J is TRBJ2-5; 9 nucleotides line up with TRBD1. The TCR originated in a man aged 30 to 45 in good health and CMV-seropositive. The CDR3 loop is CASSLARDRVDQETQYF. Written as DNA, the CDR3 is TGTGCCAGCAGTCTGGCACGGGACAGGGTAGATCAAGAGACCCAGTACTTC.